The clone carrying this T cell receptor beta chain has just a few counts. This CDR3 region has 17 residues. Unmatched junction bases numbered 14, after V lost 5 bases and J lost 4 bases. The sample is drawn from a study of identical twins. TCRdb reanalysed the 5' RACE reads using MiXCR and keeps one entry per CDR3 protein. The sample lists fewer than 250,000 distinct CDR3 sequences; about 15% were seen once. These records were also assigned to another study, of T cells expressing NK-cell markers. This second study notes: The share of CD8+ T cells held by dominant NKG2C+ clonotypes was about 1.0-7.5% in several donors. The CD3+CD56-NKG2C+ fraction was also led by these clonotypes in a few donors.

The chain employs TRBV12-3 or TRBV12-4 and TRBJ2-1, with 7 positions matching TRBD2. Source material: CD8+ T cells sorted from blood. The TCR sequence derives from a woman aged 18-35 years in good health. CDR3 region: CASSPESRWGGYNEQFF. The CDR3 bases are TGTGCCAGCAGTCCCGAATCGCGGTGGGGAGGGTACAATGAGCAGTTCTTC.